This T cell receptor (beta chain) was retrieved from a study of T cell changes during pregnancy in multiple sclerosis. The table came from immunoSEQ multiplex PCR; TCRdb's copy has only in-frame clones and leaves some out. The sample lists fewer than 75,000 clones, roughly 91% occurring once. The CDR3 runs to 15 residues. Deletions cut 3 bases from V and 1 base from J, with 11 bases between. CDR1 is PRHDT and CDR2 is FYEKMQ in the germline V gene (reference sequence). This clone was counted a single time. V is TRBV13 and J is TRBJ2-3, with D perhaps TRBD2 (6 bases). The sequencing here drew on CD8+ T cells from peripheral blood mononuclear cells, taken before pregnancy. The TCR sequence derives from a female donor with multiple sclerosis, enrolled in a pregnancy study. CDR3 DNA: TGTGCCAGCAGCTTGCTAGGGACTGGCACAGATACGCAGTATTTT. Amino acids: CASSLLGTGTDTQYF.